This T cell receptor (beta chain) was retrieved from a study of blood T cell repertoires in COVID-19 (dated by TCRdb to the early 2020s). Broadly, across the study: Collaborator samples came from the United States, Italy and Spain and covered acute and convalescent phases of COVID-19. Where HLA class I and class II types were available, the types were taken from metadata supplied by the sample provider, not from assay-based typing. The material from the prospective study consisted of cDNA or gDNA derived from T cells, B-cell-depleted T cells, or PBMCs. The samples were drawn from two sources: the first 160 participants of the ongoing ImmuneRACE study, and 1,000 to 1,500 subjects contributed by 6 global collaborators. The sample metadata nearly always contained a de-identified subject ID, COVID-19 status, age in years and sex. The repertoires were released in a freely available public database intended as a resource for research on the immune response to SARS-CoV-2. Deeply sampled blood TCRbeta repertoires from subjects exposed to, actively infected with, or recovered from COVID-19 were included in the dataset.

CDR1 and CDR2 (SGHRS, YFSETQ) derive from the germline V gene. The V end loses 5 bases and the J end loses 0 bases, and a stretch of 15 bases separates them. Including the terminal cysteine and phenylalanine, the CDR3 comprises 15 residues. Kept here is only the CDR3 DNA, which spans 45 bases and is read in frame from base 1. TCRbeta CDR3 regions were amplified from genomic DNA by means of the immunoSEQ Assay, a bias-controlled multiplex PCR. In the paper's pipeline: The number of nucleated cells in each sample was estimated by amplification of reference gene primers within the assay. To quantify the absolute abundance of each unique TCRbeta CDR3 rearrangement, sequence reads were collapsed and filtered. For each sample, productive Simpson clonality was calculated by taking the square root of Simpson's diversity index across productive rearrangements. In TCRdb, the immuneACCESS table is reduced to in-frame sequences with V and J assigned. These tables do not hold every clone; where another copy was compared, an unresolved V gene accounts for under half, and the others remain unexplained. V and J calls and clone size are copied from that table; D and trimming were computed from the DNA. This sample holds over 50,000 clones; about 91% were observed only once. The ten largest clones represent under 7% of the sample.

Comments on this clone: Which antigen it targets is not known. It has no much larger one-base neighbor in the sample; base qualities were not kept.

Here is what the overall study found, with its caveats: How much clinical and demographic metadata was included differed by source and by participant, and the metadata was provided uncurated.

Collaborating institutions collected whole blood in K2EDTA tubes following their own protocols. Collaborator samples were shipped for TCRbeta analysis as frozen whole blood, isolated PBMCs, or DNA extracted from either sample type. The TCR was taken from a middle-aged man with active COVID-19. The chain was built from TRBV5-1 and TRBJ2-7; 6 matching bases give a weak D call of TRBD2. Sequencing was performed on peripheral blood. The CDR3 region: CASRVSAGSSYEQYF. The bases are TGCGCCAGCAGGGTTTCGGCGGGGAGCTCCTACGAGCAGTACTTC.